This is a list of T cell receptor beta chains from one sample in a study of blood T cell repertoires in COVID-19. Only in-frame clones appear in the TCRdb table, and some are missing; sequencing was by immunoSEQ multiplex PCR. The sample holds 300,000 to 400,000 clones, 86% seen once. Sequenced sample: PBMCs or T cells enriched from blood (not recorded which). The receptors were sampled from a woman between 40 and 55 years old with acute COVID-19. The CDR3 runs from the conserved cysteine through the conserved F or W. The order of the fields is clone size, J gene, V gene, D gene, CDR3 protein, CDR3 DNA. D genes are given only for firm matches. Some rows have no size entry. The others give once, few or many, or a class for an expanded clone.

>-|TRBJ2-3|TRBV4-2|-
CASSQNTWEGTDTQYF
TGTGCCAGCAGCCAAAATACGTGGGAGGGCACAGATACGCAGTATTTT
>-|TRBJ2-4|TRBV5-5|-
CASSLLAGVESGLAKNIQYF
TGTGCCAGCAGCCTCTTGGCCGGGGTAGAGAGTGGGCTAGCCAAAAACATTCAGTACTTC
>-|TRBJ1-3|TRBV18|TRBD1
CASSGGQGSSGNTIYF
TGTGCCAGCTCAGGGGGACAGGGTTCCTCTGGAAACACCATATATTTT
>-|TRBJ2-1|TRBV18|TRBD2
CASSPGTSGGNEQFF
TGTGCCAGCTCACCCGGGACTAGCGGGGGGAATGAGCAGTTCTTC
>-|TRBJ1-5|TRBV6-5|-
CASSLSFNQPQHF
TGTGCCAGCAGTTTGAGCTTCAATCAGCCCCAGCATTTT
>-|TRBJ2-3|TRBV5-5|TRBD2
CASSLGRGSVTDTQYF
TGTGCCAGCAGCTTGGGTCGCGGGAGTGTGACAGATACGCAGTATTTT
>-|TRBJ1-3|TRBV5-1|-
CASSFSDSGNTIYF
TGCGCCAGCAGCTTCTCAGACTCTGGAAACACCATATATTTT
>-|TRBJ2-1|TRBV12-3/TRBV12-4|-
CASSFLGYEQFF
TGTGCCAGCAGTTTCCTGGGCTATGAGCAGTTCTTC
>-|TRBJ2-1|TRBV5-4|TRBD2
CASSLAGGKEQFF
TGTGCCAGCAGCTTGGCGGGGGGAAAGGAGCAGTTCTTC
>-|TRBJ2-2|TRBV24-1|TRBD2
CATSESSGVEELFF
TGTGCCACCAGTGAATCTAGCGGGGTGGAGGAGCTGTTTTTT
>-|TRBJ1-3|TRBV4-3|TRBD1
CASSQVSTGVAGNTIYF
TGCGCCAGCAGCCAAGTGTCTACAGGGGTAGCTGGAAACACCATATATTTT
>few|TRBJ1-2|TRBV2|-
CASSEEWGRQDYGYTF
TGTGCCAGCAGTGAAGAGTGGGGACGACAGGACTATGGCTACACCTTC
>-|TRBJ2-1|TRBV19|-
CASSIGGLGTYNEQFF
TGTGCCAGTAGTATAGGAGGCTTGGGGACATACAATGAGCAGTTCTTC
>-|TRBJ2-2|TRBV4-2|-
CASSQDGDLATGELFF
TGTGCCAGCAGCCAAGACGGGGACTTGGCCACCGGGGAGCTGTTTTTT
>-|TRBJ2-1|TRBV29-1|TRBD2
CSVDQTSGSAGEQFF
TGCAGCGTTGACCAGACTAGCGGGAGCGCGGGTGAGCAGTTCTTC
>-|TRBJ2-3|TRBV3-1/TRBV3-2|-
CASSQGAISTDTQYF
TGTGCCAGCAGCCAAGGGGCGATAAGCACAGATACGCAGTATTTT
>-|TRBJ2-1|TRBV6-1|TRBD2
CASSDPNGGSYNEQFF
TGTGCCAGCAGTGACCCAAACGGGGGGTCCTACAATGAGCAGTTCTTC
>-|TRBJ1-1|TRBV15|-
CATSRKRQTEAFF
TGTGCCACCAGCAGAAAAAGACAGACTGAAGCTTTCTTT
>few|TRBJ1-5|TRBV10-3|-
CASSPAGRRNQPQHF
TGTGCCAGCTCCCCGGCGGGGAGGCGCAATCAGCCCCAGCATTTT
>-|TRBJ2-3|TRBV7-2|TRBD2
CASSLAPGLGSADTQYF
TGTGCCAGCAGCTTAGCGCCGGGACTAGGGTCAGCAGATACGCAGTATTTT
>-|TRBJ2-1|TRBV5-4|-
CASSLERGTAYNEQFF
TGTGCCAGCAGCTTGGAAAGGGGGACCGCCTACAATGAGCAGTTCTTC
>-|TRBJ2-5|TRBV9|TRBD2
CASSVGSGGETQYF
TGTGCCAGCAGCGTAGGTAGCGGGGGGGAGACCCAGTACTTC
>-|TRBJ2-3|TRBV7-8|TRBD1
CASSLDGVGGEDTQYF
TGTGCCAGCAGCTTAGACGGGGTAGGGGGCGAAGATACGCAGTATTTT
>-|TRBJ2-7|TRBV6-2/TRBV6-3|TRBD2
CASSYPRLAGGYEQYF
TGTGCCAGCAGTTACCCTAGGCTAGCGGGAGGCTACGAGCAGTACTTC
>-|TRBJ1-2|TRBV6-5|-
CASRAEGYGYTF
TGTGCCAGCAGGGCCGAGGGCTATGGCTACACCTTC
>few|TRBJ2-7|TRBV6-5|-
CASARGPSSYEQYF
TGTGCCAGCGCCAGGGGCCCGAGCTCCTACGAGCAGTACTTC
>-|TRBJ1-3|TRBV10-2|-
CASSVAGSGNTIYF
TGCGCCAGCAGTGTTGCAGGCTCTGGAAACACCATATATTTT
>-|TRBJ1-1|TRBV7-2|-
CASSPQRVMNTEAFF
TGTGCCAGCAGCCCGCAGCGGGTTATGAACACTGAAGCTTTCTTT
>-|TRBJ1-1|TRBV5-6|-
CASSREDTGWTEAFF
TGTGCCAGCAGCCGAGAAGATACAGGGTGGACTGAAGCTTTCTTT
>-|TRBJ2-5|TRBV10-3|-
CAISEGGARETQYF
TGTGCCATCAGTGAGGGGGGGGCGCGAGAGACCCAGTACTTC
>-|TRBJ1-4|TRBV7-2|-
CASSTRQRATNEKLFF
TGTGCCAGCAGCACCCGACAGAGAGCAACTAATGAAAAACTGTTTTTT
>-|TRBJ2-7|TRBV9|-
CASSVSGSYEQYF
TGTGCCAGCAGCGTTAGCGGTTCCTACGAGCAGTACTTC
>-|TRBJ1-2|TRBV7-9|-
CASTRLDSTFLGYGYTF
TGTGCCAGCACCAGATTGGACAGTACGTTCCTAGGCTATGGCTACACCTTC
>-|TRBJ2-5|TRBV7-8|-
CASREGPVETQYF
TGTGCCAGCAGGGAGGGGCCGGTCGAGACCCAGTACTTC
>once|TRBJ2-3|TRBV24-1|TRBD2
CATSSPSGGRTTDTQYF
TGTGCCACCAGTTCTCCTAGCGGGGGGAGAACCACAGATACGCAGTATTTT
>once|TRBJ2-5|TRBV9|TRBD2
CASSVSGGAGETQYF
TGTGCCAGCAGCGTTAGCGGGGGGGCCGGAGAGACCCAGTACTTC
>-|TRBJ2-2|TRBV7-3|-
CASSLSPGTGELFF
TGTGCCAGCAGCTTATCTCCGGGAACCGGGGAGCTGTTTTTT
>-|TRBJ1-2|TRBV5-4|TRBD1
CASSPGTGKGYGYTF
TGTGCCAGCAGCCCAGGGACAGGCAAGGGGTATGGCTACACCTTC
>-|TRBJ1-5|TRBV28|TRBD1
CASSLSRDRGFNQPQHF
TGTGCCAGCAGTTTATCGAGAGACAGGGGATTCAATCAGCCCCAGCATTTT
>-|TRBJ2-1|TRBV4-1|TRBD1
CASSPQTGSSYNEQFF
TGCGCCAGCAGCCCTCAGACAGGGAGCTCCTACAATGAGCAGTTCTTC
>-|TRBJ1-2|TRBV3-1/TRBV3-2|-
CASSRQSTNYGYTF
TGTGCCAGCAGCCGACAGTCTACTAACTATGGCTACACCTTC
>few|TRBJ1-2|TRBV6-5|-
CASSYRQSRDYGYTF
TGTGCCAGCAGTTACCGACAGTCGAGAGACTATGGCTACACCTTC
>-|TRBJ2-1|TRBV14|TRBD2
CASSQFSGGAYNEQFF
TGTGCCAGCAGCCAGTTTAGCGGGGGGGCCTACAATGAGCAGTTCTTC
>-|TRBJ1-5|TRBV7-2|-
CASSLLQGDNQPQHF
TGTGCCAGCAGCCTCCTTCAAGGGGACAATCAGCCCCAGCATTTT
>-|TRBJ1-1|TRBV28|TRBD1
CASTRGPRDRALYGTEAFF
TGTGCCAGCACCAGGGGCCCCCGGGACAGGGCCCTCTACGGCACTGAAGCTTTCTTT